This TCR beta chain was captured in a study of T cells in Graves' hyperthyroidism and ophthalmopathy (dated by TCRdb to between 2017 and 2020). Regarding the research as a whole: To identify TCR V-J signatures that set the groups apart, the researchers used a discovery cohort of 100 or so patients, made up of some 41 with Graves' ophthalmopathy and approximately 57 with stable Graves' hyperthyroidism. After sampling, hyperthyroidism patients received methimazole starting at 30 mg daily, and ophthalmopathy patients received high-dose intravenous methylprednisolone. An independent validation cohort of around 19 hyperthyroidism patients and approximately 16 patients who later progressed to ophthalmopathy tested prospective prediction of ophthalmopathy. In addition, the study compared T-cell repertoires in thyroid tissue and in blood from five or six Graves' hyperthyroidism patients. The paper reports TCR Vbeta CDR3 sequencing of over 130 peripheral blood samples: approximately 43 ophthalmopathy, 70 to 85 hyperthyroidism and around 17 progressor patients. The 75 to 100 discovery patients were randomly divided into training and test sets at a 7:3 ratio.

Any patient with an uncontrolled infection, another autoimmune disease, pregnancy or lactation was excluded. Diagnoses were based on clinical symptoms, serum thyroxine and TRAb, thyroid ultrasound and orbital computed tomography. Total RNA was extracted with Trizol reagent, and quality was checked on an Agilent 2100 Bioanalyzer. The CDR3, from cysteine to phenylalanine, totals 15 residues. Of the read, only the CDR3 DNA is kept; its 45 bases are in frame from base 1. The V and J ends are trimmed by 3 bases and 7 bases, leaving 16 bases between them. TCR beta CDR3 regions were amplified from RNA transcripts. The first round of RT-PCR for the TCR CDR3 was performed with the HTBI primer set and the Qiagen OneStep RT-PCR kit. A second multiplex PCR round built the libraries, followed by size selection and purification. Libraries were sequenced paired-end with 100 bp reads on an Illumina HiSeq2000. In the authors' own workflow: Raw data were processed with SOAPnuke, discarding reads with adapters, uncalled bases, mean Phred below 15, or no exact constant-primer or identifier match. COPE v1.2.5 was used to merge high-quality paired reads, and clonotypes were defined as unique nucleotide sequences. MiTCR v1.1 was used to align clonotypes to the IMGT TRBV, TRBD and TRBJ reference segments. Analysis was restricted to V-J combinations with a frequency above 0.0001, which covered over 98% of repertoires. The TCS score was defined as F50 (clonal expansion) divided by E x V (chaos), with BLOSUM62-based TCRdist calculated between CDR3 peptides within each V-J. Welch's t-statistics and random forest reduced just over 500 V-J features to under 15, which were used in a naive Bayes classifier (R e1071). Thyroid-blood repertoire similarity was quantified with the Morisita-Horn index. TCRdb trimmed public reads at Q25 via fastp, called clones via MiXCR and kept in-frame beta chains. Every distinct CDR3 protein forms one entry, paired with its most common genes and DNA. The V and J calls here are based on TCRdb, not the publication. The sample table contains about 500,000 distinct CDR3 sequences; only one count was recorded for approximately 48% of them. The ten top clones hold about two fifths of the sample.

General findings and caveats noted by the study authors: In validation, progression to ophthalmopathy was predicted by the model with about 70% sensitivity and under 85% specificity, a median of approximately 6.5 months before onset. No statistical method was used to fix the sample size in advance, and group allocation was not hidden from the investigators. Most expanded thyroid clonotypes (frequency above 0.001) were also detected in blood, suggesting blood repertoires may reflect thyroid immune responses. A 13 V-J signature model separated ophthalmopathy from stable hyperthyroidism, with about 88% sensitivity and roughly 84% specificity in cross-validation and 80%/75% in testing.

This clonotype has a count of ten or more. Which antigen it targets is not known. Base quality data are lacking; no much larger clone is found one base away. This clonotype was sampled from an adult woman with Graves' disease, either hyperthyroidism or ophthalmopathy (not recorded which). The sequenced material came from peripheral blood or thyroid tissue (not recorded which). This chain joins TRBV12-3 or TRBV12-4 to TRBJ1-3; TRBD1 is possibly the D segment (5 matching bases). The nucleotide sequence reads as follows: TGTGCCAGCAGTTTGTGGGGGTCCGGATGGAACACCATATATTTT. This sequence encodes CASSLWGSGWNTIYF.